This passage covers 5 T cell receptor beta chains from one sample sequenced in a study of control samples from healthy donors and cancer patients. Profiling relied on immunoSEQ multiplex PCR, and the TCRdb table lists in-frame clones only, not all of them. Among some 120,000 clones listed, around 90% were seen once. What was sequenced was blood. The receptors were sampled from a woman aged 70-85 years in good health.

The chain links TRBV27 to TRBJ1-2; D call uncertain. V dropped 8 bases and J dropped 7 bases, with 14 bases sitting between them. CDR3 size: 12 residues. The V gene's germline CDR1 is MNHEY and CDR2 SMNVEV (reference sequence). In nucleotides, the CDR3 is TGTGCCAGCTCAGAGAGGGCGGGTGGCTACACCTTC. Translated: CASSERAGGYTF.

The chain couples TRBV6-5 to TRBJ2-2; no firm D call. The germline V gene encodes CDR1 MNHEY and CDR2 SVGAGI. V was shortened by 0 bases and J by 3 bases, with 5 bases between the two germline ends. This CDR3 has 14 residues. The CDR3 is CASSYSRDTGELFF. The DNA of the CDR3 is TGTGCCAGCAGTTACTCAAGGGACACCGGGGAGCTGTTTTTT.

In its sample, this clone was seen a few times. This rearrangement joins TRBV5-1 to TRBJ1-4; a weak D match, TRBD1 (5 bases). Looked up from germline, CDR1 is SGHRS and CDR2 is YFSETQ. The CDR3 has 14 residues. V was shortened by 0 bases and J by 7 bases, with 10 bases between the two germline ends. The CDR3 loop is CASSLGGDGEKLFF. Here the CDR3 DNA reads TGCGCCAGCAGCTTGGGAGGGGACGGTGAAAAACTGTTTTTT.

The chain links TRBV10-2 to TRBJ1-3, with 9 bases aligning to TRBD1. V lost 3 bases and J lost 4; bases outside the gene matches: 7. CDR1 is WSHSY, CDR2 SAAADI, per germline. This CDR3 is 16 amino acids long. DNA of the CDR3: TGCGCCAGCAGTGAAGGGACAGGGCTCGCGGGAAACACCATATATTTT. This encodes CASSEGTGLAGNTIYF.

V usage is TRBV9 and J usage is TRBJ1-5; D ambiguous. Germline V gene data show CDR1 as SGDLS and CDR2 as YYNGEE. CDR3 length: 15 amino acids. Trimming removed 4 bases from V and 4 bases from J, with 15 bases in between. The CDR3 protein is CASSPLGSENQPQHF. CDR3 nucleotide sequence: TGTGCCAGCAGCCCCCTCGGTAGCGAGAATCAGCCCCAGCATTTT.